This T cell receptor (beta chain) is from a study of vaccination and CD4 T cells after COVID-19. Study overall: Median time from second vaccine dose to sampling was over 55 days (14 to 241).

Treatment indicated: roughly 11-day PBMC culture with coronavirus spike peptide pools or control peptides (ViraFEST assay). The ViraFEST method relied on peptide pools to expand antigen-specific T cells, followed by TCR sequencing. It was with 9 to 10 IU/ml IL-2 and approximately 10 ug/ml peptide pools that 1.5 million to 2.5 million PBMCs per well were cultured. Comments on this clonotype: Its cognate antigen is unknown.

Cultured CD4+ T-cell DNA underwent Oncomine TCR Beta short-read sequencing. TCRdb called the PCR reads again in MiXCR, with one record for every CDR3 protein. Of approximately 12,000 distinct CDR3 sequences detected, 38% appear once; the ten largest clones hold more than 20%. Sequenced material: cultured CD4+ T cells from blood. The sequence came from a human donor with COVID-19.

In DNA form, the CDR3 reads TGCAGTGCTAGAGATCCGGGGAGCGGGGTCTCCTACGAGCAGTACTTC. This sequence encodes CSARDPGSGVSYEQYF. V and J are TRBV20-1 and TRBJ2-7; 7 positions agree with TRBD2. The V and J ends lost 0 bases and 0 bases, in that order; junction bases with no gene match: 8. This CDR3 comprises 16 residues. Germline V gene data show CDR1 as DFQATT and CDR2 as SNEGSKA (reference sequence).